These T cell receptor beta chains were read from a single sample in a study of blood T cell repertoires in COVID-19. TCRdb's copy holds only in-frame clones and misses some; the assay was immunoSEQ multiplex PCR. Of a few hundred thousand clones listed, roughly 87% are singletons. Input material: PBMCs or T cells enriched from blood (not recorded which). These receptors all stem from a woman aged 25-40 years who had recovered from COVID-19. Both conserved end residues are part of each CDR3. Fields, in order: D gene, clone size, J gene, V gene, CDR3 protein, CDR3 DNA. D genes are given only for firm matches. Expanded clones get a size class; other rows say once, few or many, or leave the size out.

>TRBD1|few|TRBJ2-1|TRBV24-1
CATSTGTGYDNEQFF
TGTGCCACCAGCACCGGGACAGGGTACGACAATGAGCAGTTCTTC
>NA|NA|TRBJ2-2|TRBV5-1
CASSERTLNTGELFF
TGCGCCAGCAGCGAAAGGACACTCAACACCGGGGAGCTGTTTTTT
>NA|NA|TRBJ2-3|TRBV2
CASSGPPDTSTDTQYF
TGTGCCAGCAGTGGACCCCCTGACACTAGCACAGATACGCAGTATTTT
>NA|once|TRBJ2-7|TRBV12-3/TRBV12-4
CASSFGGAEQYF
TGTGCCAGCAGTTTCGGAGGGGCCGAGCAGTACTTC
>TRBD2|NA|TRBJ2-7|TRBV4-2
CASSPRLATSYEQYF
TGTGCCAGCAGCCCTCGACTAGCGACCTCCTACGAGCAGTACTTC
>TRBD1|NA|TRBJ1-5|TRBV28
CASRTGNQPQHF
TGTGCCAGCAGGACAGGGAACCAGCCCCAGCATTTT
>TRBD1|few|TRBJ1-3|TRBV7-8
CASSTQRTGGNTIYF
TGTGCCAGCAGCACACAGAGGACAGGGGGAAACACCATATATTTT
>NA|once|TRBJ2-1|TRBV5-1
CASSTPTATWGLGYNEQFF
TGCGCCAGCAGCACCCCAACAGCAACCTGGGGACTCGGTTACAATGAGCAGTTCTTC
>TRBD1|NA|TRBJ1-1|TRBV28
CASTTGQVNTEAFF
TGTGCCAGCACCACGGGACAGGTGAACACTGAAGCTTTCTTT
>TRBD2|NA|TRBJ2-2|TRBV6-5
CASTLAGAGGELFF
TGTGCCAGCACACTAGCGGGAGCCGGCGGGGAGCTGTTTTTT
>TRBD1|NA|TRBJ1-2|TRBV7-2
CASSSDGTGRVCTF
TGTGCCAGCAGCTCGGACGGGACAGGGCGGGTCTGCACCTTC
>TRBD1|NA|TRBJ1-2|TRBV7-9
CASSSDRVSGYTF
TGTGCCAGCAGCTCTGACAGGGTTTCTGGCTACACCTTC
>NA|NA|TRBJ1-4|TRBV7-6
CASSGDIEEKLFF
TGTGCCAGCAGCGGGGACATTGAGGAAAAACTGTTTTTT
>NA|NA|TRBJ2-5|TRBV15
CATSRPTVIQETQYF
TGTGCCACCAGCAGACCTACAGTAATCCAAGAGACCCAGTACTTC
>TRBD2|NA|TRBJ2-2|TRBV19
CASSPSGWDTGELFF
TGTGCCAGTAGTCCTAGCGGGTGGGACACCGGGGAGCTGTTTTTT
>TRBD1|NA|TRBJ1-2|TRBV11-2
CASSLDRGAYGYTF
TGTGCCAGCAGCTTAGACAGGGGGGCCTATGGCTACACCTTC
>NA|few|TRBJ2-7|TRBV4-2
CASSQDTAYEQYF
TGTGCCAGCAGCCAAGACACAGCCTACGAGCAGTACTTC
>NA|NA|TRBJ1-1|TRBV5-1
CASSAGVGNTEAFF
TGCGCCAGCAGCGCGGGGGTGGGGAACACTGAAGCTTTCTTT
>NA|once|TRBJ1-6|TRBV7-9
CASSLAGLNSPLHF
TGTGCCAGCAGCTTAGCTGGGCTTAATTCACCCCTCCACTTT
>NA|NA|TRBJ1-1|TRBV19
CASSTGMNTEAFF
TGTGCCAGTAGCACCGGGATGAACACTGAAGCTTTCTTT
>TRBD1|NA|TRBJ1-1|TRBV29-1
CSVDNAGGWGTEAFF
TGCAGCGTTGATAATGCAGGGGGCTGGGGTACTGAAGCTTTCTTT
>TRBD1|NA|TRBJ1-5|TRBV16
CASSQTTGENQPQHF
TGTGCCAGCAGCCAGACGACAGGGGAGAATCAGCCCCAGCATTTT
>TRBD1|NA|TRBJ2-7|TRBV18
CASSRSLGTGGSYEQYF
TGTGCCAGCTCCCGAAGCTTAGGGACAGGCGGATCCTACGAGCAGTACTTC
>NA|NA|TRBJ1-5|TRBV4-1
CASSQTGLNNQPQHF
TGCGCCAGCAGCCAAACTGGACTAAACAATCAGCCCCAGCATTTT
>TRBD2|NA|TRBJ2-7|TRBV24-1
CATRAGLGNYEQYF
TGTGCCACCAGGGCCGGACTAGGGAACTACGAGCAGTACTTC
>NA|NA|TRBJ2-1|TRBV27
CASSLGGEEQFF
TGTGCCAGCAGTTTGGGCGGGGAGGAGCAGTTCTTC
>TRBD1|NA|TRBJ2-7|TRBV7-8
CASRRTGGEQYF
TGTGCCAGCAGGCGAACAGGGGGCGAGCAGTACTTC
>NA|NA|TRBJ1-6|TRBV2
CASNKGRTYNSPLHF
TGTGCCAGCAATAAGGGGAGGACCTATAATTCACCCCTCCACTTT
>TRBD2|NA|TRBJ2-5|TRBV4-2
CASSQVLAGVQETQYF
TGTGCCAGCAGCCAAGTTCTAGCGGGGGTCCAAGAGACCCAGTACTTC